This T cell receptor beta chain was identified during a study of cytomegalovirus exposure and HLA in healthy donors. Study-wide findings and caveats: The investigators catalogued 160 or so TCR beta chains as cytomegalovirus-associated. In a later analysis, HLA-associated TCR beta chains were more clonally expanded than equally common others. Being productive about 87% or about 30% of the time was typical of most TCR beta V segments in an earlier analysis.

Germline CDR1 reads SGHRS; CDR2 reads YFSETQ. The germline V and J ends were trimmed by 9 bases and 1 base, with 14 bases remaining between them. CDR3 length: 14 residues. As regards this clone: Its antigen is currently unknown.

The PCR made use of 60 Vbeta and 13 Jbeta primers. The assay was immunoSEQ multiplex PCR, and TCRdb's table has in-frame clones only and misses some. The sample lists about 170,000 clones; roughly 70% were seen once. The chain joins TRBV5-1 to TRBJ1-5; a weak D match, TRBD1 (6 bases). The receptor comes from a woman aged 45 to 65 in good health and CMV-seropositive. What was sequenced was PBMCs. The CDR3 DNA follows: TGCGCCATTGAAACGCAGGGGAGCAATCAGCCCCAGCATTTT. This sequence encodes CAIETQGSNQPQHF.